This T cell receptor beta chain emerged from a study of T cell responses to AZD1222 COVID-19 vaccine (dated by TCRdb to the early 2020s). With respect to the entire study: TCR sequencing covered some 240 trial participants: nearly 210 given two doses of AZD1222 and 26 given two doses of MenACWY control vaccine. Trial participants were enrolled by age into 18-55, 56-69 and 70-plus year subgroups, with 148, 28 and 57 TCR-sequenced participants respectively.

With respect to this clone: The antigen it recognizes is unknown. No base quality information exists; no much larger clone differs at one position.

What this sample's time point label stands for: about 28 days (+/-7) after the second vaccine dose. AZD1222 recipients whose second dose came at about 4 weeks and those whose second dose came at about 12 weeks were combined into one group, since spike-specific TCR depth and breadth did not differ between the two schedules. Samples from vaccinated people were obtained from the UK trials COV001 and COV002, which included a single-blind randomized controlled phase 2/3 trial of AZD1222 (ChAdOx1 nCoV-19) in healthy adults. For TCRbeta chain sequencing, PBMC samples from trial participants were taken at day 0 and at day 28 after the second dose. The CDR3 regions of human TCRbeta chains were subjected to immunosequencing. Turning to the authors' computational methods: Repertoire TCRs were matched against a reference library of SARS-CoV-2-specific TCRs generated with the MIRA antigen-specificity platform. Breadth meant the fraction of unique TCRs that were SARS-CoV-2-associated, whereas depth meant the fraction of total T cells that were SARS-CoV-2-associated. Using the MIRA data, each spike-specific TCR was mapped to the spike region that the TCR reacts to and placed in a CD4 or CD8 class. Log10-transformed breadth and depth values were compared by one-way ANOVA with Sidak's multiple comparisons tests. The immuneACCESS repertoire file appears here via TCRdb, limited to in-frame rearrangements. These files lack a portion of the clones; in checked studies, under half of the deficit traces to unresolved V genes, and the cause of the others is not known. That table gives V, J and clone size, and the DNA gave D and trimming. For this sample the table gives 86,000 or so clones, of which over 80% were detected only once. Jointly, the top ten make up approximately 10% of the sample.

The research as a whole found: After two AZD1222 doses, both the breadth and the depth of spike-specific TCRs were significantly higher than at day 0 and than in MenACWY recipients. The 56-69-year group was small, and its depth increase did not reach significance, likely because of low power. Most participants were white British and females outnumbered males, and the authors suggested that clonal diversity may have been underestimated. The whole spike protein was spanned by vaccine-associated CD4 TCRs, and dominant responses were seen in regions 160-218 and 743-854. Epitopes outside the regions mutated in the B.1.351 and B.1.1.7 variants were reportedly recognized by nearly half of the unique spike-specific TCRs. Conclusions about previously exposed vaccinees are limited, since just a handful of AZD1222 recipients were seropositive for SARS-CoV-2 at baseline. No day 14 peak-response samples were available, so repertoires were characterized only after the peak T cell response.

The junction shows trimming of 1 base on V and 2 bases on J, plus 11 bases between the germline ends. CDR1 and CDR2, per the germline V gene, are LGHNA and YNFKEQ. The CDR3 numbers 15 residues from cysteine through phenylalanine. Only CDR3 DNA is held: 45 bases, read in frame from base 1. The sample here was peripheral blood, taken 28 days after the second AZD1222 dose. The source is an adult who received the AZD1222 COVID-19 vaccine. The chain is made from TRBV4-2 and TRBJ1-1; the D gene is unclear. The DNA sequence follows: TGTGCCAGCAGCCAAGTGCAAGAGGCCAACACTGAAGCTTTCTTT. Its protein product is CASSQVQEANTEAFF.